This TCR beta chain comes out of a study of blood T cells in healthy people across ages. General observations from the study: Observed TCR beta diversity showed a strong correlation with the percentage of naive T cells as measured by flow cytometry. Per-million-T-cell TCR beta diversity fell roughly linearly with age.

In regard to this clonotype: Its specificity is unknown.

A J-beta primer mix and a sample-barcoded 5' primer were used in a second PCR of roughly 6 to 11 cycles. Through a template-switch adaptor with 12 random nucleotides, each cDNA molecule received a tag. Every sample gave at least 3 million paired-end reads containing CDR3. TCRdb re-called the 5' RACE reads through MiXCR, storing one row per CDR3 protein. In the table there are roughly 800,000 distinct CDR3 sequences, 58% of which are singletons. Germline V lookup: CDR1 DFQATT, CDR2 SNEGSKA (reference sequence). This CDR3 contains 14 residues. V trimming: 3 bases; J trimming: 3 bases; junction bases outside the gene matches: 6.

V gene TRBV20-1 combines with J gene TRBJ2-7, with TRBD1 identical over 9 bases. Source material: blood. The sequence derives from a man younger than 45 in good health. Here the CDR3 reads CSASGQGQFYEQYF. For the CDR3, the DNA is TGCAGTGCTAGCGGACAGGGGCAGTTCTACGAGCAGTACTTC.